This T cell receptor (beta chain) was identified during a study of OX40 agonist ivuxolimab in advanced cancers. Study-wide context: Ivuxolimab was a fully human IgG2 agonistic monoclonal antibody targeting the costimulatory receptor OX40 (CD134). The purpose of peripheral TCRbeta sequencing was to test whether ivuxolimab changed TCR sequence diversity and led to clonal T-cell expansion. Intravenous ivuxolimab was administered to patients every 2 weeks at six dose levels: 0.01, 0.1, 0.3, 1.5, 3 and 10 mg/kg. Three dose-escalation patients achieved partial responses, one with hepatocellular carcinoma and two with cutaneous melanoma. The dose-escalation cohort was roughly 80% male with a mean age of approximately 60 years, ranging from roughly 23 to 90. The monotherapy dose-escalation portion (N = 52 patients) of the phase I ivuxolimab trial is reported in the paper. Of the roughly 54 patients in dose escalation, about 20 had hepatocellular carcinoma, roughly 15 had melanoma, 9 had renal cell carcinoma and 9 had head and neck cancer. Patients were allowed to have had prior anti-PD-1, anti-PD-L1 or anti-CTLA-4 therapy, and roughly two fifths of the dose-escalation patients had been treated with checkpoint inhibitors. General study outcomes and caveats: Partial responders in the 0.1-3.0 mg/kg groups had among the lowest normalized peripheral clonal expansion, especially among CD8+ T cells. Which antigens the clonally expanded peripheral T cells were specific for was not determined. After ivuxolimab, CD8+ T cells had more expanded clones than CD4+ T cells on average. At doses of 0.1 to 3.0 mg/kg, clonal expansion of both CD4+ and CD8+ blood T cells was observed from baseline to week 6. Low levels of normalized T-cell clonal expansion were also shown by some nonresponding patients.

The trial excluded patients who had a history of autoimmune disease or were on systemic immunosuppression. Peripheral blood for TCR sequencing was collected from all dose cohorts at baseline, on cycle 4 day 1, and on cycle 7 day 1. Samples were obtained from an open-label, multicenter, first-in-human phase I dose-escalation trial of ivuxolimab. Adults with locally advanced or metastatic melanoma, renal cell carcinoma, hepatocellular carcinoma or head and neck squamous cell carcinoma were enrolled in the trial. Before TCR sequencing, CD4+ T cells and CD8+ T cells were sorted from peripheral blood as separate populations. In regard to this clone: This receptor's antigen is unknown. Per-nucleotide qualities are absent, and no much larger clonotype sits a single base away.

Genomic DNA was isolated from the sorted cells so that the TCRbeta CDR3 region could be sequenced. The immunoSEQ Assay was used to sequence the TCRbeta CDR3 regions. TCRdb re-hosts the immuneACCESS table, in-frame sequences only. Its copies lack some clones; in the studies checked, an unresolved V gene accounts for under half of them, and the cause for the rest is not known. The sample table lists about 60,000 clones, approximately 90% of them with a count of one. Roughly 1.8% of the sample belongs to the ten largest clones. The starting material was CD4+ or CD8+ T cells sorted from blood, obtained in a trial of the OX40 agonist ivuxolimab. The TCR originated in an adult with an advanced solid tumor such as melanoma, head and neck, liver or kidney cancer.

The CDR3 is CASSMREMNTEAFF. The nucleotides read TGTGCCAGTAGTATGAGAGAGATGAACACTGAAGCTTTCTTT. The chain uses TRBV19 and TRBJ1-1, with no D gene named confidently. The CDR3 covers 14 residues, taking in both the cysteine and the phenylalanine. Of the read, only the CDR3 DNA is kept; its 42 bases are in frame from base 1. Deletion took 3 bases off V and 0 bases off J, with a span of 8 bases between the germline ends. CDR1 and CDR2 are drawn from the germline V gene (reference sequence): LNHDA, SQIVND. The CDR3 plus the reference TRBV19 and TRBJ1-1 genes for the other parts give the full variable domain: DGGITQSPKYLFRKEGQNVTLSCEQNLNHDAMYWYRQDPGQGLRLIYYSQIVNDFQKGDIAEGYSVSREKKESFPLTVTSAQKNPTAFYLCASSMREMNTEAFFGQGTRLTVV.